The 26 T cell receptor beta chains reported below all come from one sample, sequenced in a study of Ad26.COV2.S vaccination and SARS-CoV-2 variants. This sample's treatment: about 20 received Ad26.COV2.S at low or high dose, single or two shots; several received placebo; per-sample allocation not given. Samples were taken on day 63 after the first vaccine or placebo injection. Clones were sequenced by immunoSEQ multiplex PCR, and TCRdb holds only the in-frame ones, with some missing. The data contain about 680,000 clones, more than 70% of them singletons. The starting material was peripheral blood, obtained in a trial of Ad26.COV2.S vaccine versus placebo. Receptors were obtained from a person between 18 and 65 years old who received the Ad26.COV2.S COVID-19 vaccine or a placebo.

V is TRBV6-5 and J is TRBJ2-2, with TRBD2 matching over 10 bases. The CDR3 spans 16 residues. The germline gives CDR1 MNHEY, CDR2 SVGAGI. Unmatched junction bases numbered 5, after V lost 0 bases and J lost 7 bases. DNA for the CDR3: TGTGCCAGCAGTTACTCCGGACTAGCGGTAGTCGGGGAGCTGTTTTTT. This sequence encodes CASSYSGLAVVGELFF.

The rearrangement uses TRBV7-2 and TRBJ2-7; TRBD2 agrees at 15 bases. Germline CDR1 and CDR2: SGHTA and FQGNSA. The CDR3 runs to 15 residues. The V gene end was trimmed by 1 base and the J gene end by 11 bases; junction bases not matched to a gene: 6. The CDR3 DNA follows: TGTGCCAGCAGCTTAGGGCGGACTAGCGGGAGGGAGGAGTACTTC. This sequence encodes CASSLGRTSGREEYF.

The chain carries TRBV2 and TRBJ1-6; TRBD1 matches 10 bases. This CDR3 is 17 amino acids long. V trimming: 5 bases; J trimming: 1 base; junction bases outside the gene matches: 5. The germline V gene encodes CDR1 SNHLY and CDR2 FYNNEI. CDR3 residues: CASSYSGQGSYNSPLHF. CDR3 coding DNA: TGTGCCAGCAGTTACTCGGGACAGGGGTCCTATAATTCACCCCTCCACTTT.

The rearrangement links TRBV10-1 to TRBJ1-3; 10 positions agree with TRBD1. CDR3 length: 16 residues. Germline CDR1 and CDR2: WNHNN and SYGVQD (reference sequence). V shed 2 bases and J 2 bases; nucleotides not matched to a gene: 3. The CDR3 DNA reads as TGCGCCAGCAGTGAGAGGGGGACAGGGGCTGGAAACACCATATATTTT. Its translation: CASSERGTGAGNTIYF.

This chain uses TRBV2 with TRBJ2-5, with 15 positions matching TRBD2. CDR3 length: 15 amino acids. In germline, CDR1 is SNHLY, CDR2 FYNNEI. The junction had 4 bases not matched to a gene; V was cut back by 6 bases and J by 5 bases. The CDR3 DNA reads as TGTGCCAGCAGCGGGACTAGCGGGGGGCGGGAGACCCAGTACTTC. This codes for CASSGTSGGRETQYF.

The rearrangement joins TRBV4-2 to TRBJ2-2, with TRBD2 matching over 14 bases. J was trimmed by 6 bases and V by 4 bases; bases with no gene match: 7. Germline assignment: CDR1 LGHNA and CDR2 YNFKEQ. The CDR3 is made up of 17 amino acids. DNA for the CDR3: TGTGCCAGCAGCCCCAAGGGACTAGCGGGAGTAGCCGGGGAGCTGTTTTTT. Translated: CASSPKGLAGVAGELFF.

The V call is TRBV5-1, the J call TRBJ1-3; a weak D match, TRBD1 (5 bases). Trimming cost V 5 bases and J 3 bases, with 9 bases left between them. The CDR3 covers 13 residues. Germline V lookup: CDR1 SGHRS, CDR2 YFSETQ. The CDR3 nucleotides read TGCGCCAGCAGTCAGGGTATTGGAAACACCATATATTTT. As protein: CASSQGIGNTIYF.

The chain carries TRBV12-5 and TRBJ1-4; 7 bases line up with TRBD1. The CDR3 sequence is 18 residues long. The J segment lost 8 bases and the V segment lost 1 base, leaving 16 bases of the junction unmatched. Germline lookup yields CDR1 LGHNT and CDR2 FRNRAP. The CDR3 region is CASGLDPKGDRVQEKLFF. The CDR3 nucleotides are TGTGCTAGTGGTTTGGATCCTAAGGGAGACAGGGTTCAGGAAAAACTGTTTTTT. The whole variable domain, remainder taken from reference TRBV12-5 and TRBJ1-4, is DARVTQTPRHKVTEMGQEVTMRCQPILGHNTVFWYRQTMMQGLELLAYFRNRAPLDDSGMPKDRFSAEMPDATLATLKIQPSEPRDSAVYFCASGLDPKGDRVQEKLFFGSGTQLSVL.

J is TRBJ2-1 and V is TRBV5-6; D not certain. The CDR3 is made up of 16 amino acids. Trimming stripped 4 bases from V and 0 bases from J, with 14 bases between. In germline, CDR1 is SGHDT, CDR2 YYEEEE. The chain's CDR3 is CASSPTRRSSYNEQFF. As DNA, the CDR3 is TGTGCCAGCAGCCCTACCCGACGGAGCTCCTACAATGAGCAGTTCTTC.

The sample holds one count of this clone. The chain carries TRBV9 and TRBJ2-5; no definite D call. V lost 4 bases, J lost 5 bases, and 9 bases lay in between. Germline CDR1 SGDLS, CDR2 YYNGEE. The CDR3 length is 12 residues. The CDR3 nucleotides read TGTGCCAGCAGCCCCATGGGGGAGACCCAGTACTTC. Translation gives CASSPMGETQYF.

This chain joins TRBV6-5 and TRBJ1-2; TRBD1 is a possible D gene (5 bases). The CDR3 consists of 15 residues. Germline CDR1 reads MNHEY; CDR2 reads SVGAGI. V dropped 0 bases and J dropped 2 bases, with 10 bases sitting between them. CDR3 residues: CASSYSIRENYGYTF. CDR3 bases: TGTGCCAGCAGTTACTCTATCAGGGAAAACTATGGCTACACCTTC.

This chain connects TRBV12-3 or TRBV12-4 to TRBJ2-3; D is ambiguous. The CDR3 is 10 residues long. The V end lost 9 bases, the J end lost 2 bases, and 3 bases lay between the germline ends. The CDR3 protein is CARFTDTQYF. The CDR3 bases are TGTGCCAGGTTCACAGATACGCAGTATTTT.

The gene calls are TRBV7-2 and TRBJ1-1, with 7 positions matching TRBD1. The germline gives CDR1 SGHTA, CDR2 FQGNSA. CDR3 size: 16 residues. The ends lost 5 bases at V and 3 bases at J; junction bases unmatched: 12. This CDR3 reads CASSPRGGQRDTEAFF. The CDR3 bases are TGTGCCAGCAGCCCACGAGGGGGACAGCGGGACACTGAAGCTTTCTTT.

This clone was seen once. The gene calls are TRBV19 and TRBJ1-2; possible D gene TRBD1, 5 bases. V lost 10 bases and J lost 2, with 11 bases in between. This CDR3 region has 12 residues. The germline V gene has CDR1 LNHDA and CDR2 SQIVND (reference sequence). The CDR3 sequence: CATSTANYGYTF. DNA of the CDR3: TGTGCCACCTCGACAGCCAACTATGGCTACACCTTC.

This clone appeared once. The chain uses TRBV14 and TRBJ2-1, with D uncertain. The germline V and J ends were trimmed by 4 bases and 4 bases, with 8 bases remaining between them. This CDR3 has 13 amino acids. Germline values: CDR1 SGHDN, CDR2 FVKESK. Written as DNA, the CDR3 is TGTGCCAGCAGCCGCAACCGGTACAATGAGCAGTTCTTC. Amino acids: CASSRNRYNEQFF.

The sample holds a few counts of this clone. CDR3 coding DNA: TGTGCCAGCTCACCCGCTTCCGGGACAGGGAATGAAAAACTGTTTTTT. Translation: CASSPASGTGNEKLFF. The V call is TRBV18, the J call TRBJ1-4; 9 bases agree with TRBD1. Per germline, CDR1 KGHSH and CDR2 LQKENI. V was clipped by 3 bases and J by 5 bases; unmatched bases: 7. The CDR3 extends over 16 amino acids.

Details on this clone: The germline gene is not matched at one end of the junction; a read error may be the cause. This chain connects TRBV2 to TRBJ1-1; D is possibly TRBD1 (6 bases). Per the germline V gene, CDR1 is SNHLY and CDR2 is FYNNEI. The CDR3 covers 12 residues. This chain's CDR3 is CASSEYSGARDF. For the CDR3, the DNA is TGTGCCAGCAGTGAATATTCGGGGGCCCGGGACTTT.

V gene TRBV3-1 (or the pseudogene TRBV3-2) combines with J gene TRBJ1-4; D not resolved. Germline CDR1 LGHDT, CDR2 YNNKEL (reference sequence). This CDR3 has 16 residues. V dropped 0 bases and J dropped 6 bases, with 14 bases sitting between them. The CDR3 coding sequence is TGTGCCAGCAGCCAAGACGGGAAGGGCGCGGATGAAAAACTGTTTTTT. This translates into CASSQDGKGADEKLFF.

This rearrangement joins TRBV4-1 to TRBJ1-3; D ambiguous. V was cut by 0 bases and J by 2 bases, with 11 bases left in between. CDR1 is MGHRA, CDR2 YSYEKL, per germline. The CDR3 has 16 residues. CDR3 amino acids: CASSQEYQWTGNTIYF. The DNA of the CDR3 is TGCGCCAGCAGCCAAGAGTACCAGTGGACTGGAAACACCATATATTTT.

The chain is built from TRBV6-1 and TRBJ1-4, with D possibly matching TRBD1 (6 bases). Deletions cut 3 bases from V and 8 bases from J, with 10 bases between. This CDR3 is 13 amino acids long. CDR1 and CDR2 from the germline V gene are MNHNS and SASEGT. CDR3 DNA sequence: TGTGCCAGCAGTGATCAGGGGCGAGAAAAACTGTTTTTT. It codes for CASSDQGREKLFF.

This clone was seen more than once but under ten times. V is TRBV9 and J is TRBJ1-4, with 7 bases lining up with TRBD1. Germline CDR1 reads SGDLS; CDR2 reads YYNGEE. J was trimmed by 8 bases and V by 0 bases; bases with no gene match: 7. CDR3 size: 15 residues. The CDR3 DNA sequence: TGTGCCAGCAGCGTAGGGCCAGGGGGAGGGGAAAAACTGTTTTTT. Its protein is CASSVGPGGGEKLFF. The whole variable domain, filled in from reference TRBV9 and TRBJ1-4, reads DSGVTQTPKHLITATGQRVTLRCSPRSGDLSVYWYQQSLDQGLQFLIQYYNGEERAKGNILERFSAQQFPDLHSELNLSSLELGDSALYFCASSVGPGGGEKLFFGSGTQLSVL.

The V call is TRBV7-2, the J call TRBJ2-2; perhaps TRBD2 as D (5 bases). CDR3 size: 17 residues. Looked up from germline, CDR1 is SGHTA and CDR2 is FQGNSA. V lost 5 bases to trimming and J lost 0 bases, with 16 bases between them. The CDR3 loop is CASSPNRRSANTGELFF. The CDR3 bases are TGTGCCAGCAGCCCTAATCGGCGTAGCGCGAACACCGGGGAGCTGTTTTTT. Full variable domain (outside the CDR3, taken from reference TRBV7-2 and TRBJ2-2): GAGVSQSPSNKVTEKGKDVELRCDPISGHTALYWYRQSLGQGLEFLIYFQGNSAPDKSGLPSDRFSAERTGGSVSTLTIQRTQQEDSAVYLCASSPNRRSANTGELFFGEGSRLTVL.

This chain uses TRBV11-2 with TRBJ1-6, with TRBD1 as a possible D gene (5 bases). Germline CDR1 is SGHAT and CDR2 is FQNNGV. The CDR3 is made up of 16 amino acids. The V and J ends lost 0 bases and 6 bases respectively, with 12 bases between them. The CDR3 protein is CASSLDFSRANSPLHF. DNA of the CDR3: TGTGCCAGCAGCTTAGATTTTAGCAGGGCTAATTCACCCCTCCACTTT. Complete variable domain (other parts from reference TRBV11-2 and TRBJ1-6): EAGVAQSPRYKIIEKRQSVAFWCNPISGHATLYWYQQILGQGPKLLIQFQNNGVVDDSQLPKDRFSAERLKGVDSTLKIQPAKLEDSAVYLCASSLDFSRANSPLHFGNGTRLTVT.

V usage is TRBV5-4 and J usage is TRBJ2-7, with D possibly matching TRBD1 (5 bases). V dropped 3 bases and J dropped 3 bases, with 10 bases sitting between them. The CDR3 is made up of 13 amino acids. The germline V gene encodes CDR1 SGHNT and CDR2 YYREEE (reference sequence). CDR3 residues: CASSSAGFYEQYF. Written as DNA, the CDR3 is TGTGCCAGCAGCTCCGCAGGGTTCTACGAGCAGTACTTC.

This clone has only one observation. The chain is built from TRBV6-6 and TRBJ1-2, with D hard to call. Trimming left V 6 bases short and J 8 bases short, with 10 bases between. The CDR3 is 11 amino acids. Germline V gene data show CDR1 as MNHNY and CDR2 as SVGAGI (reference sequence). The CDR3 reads CASREEEGYTF. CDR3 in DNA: TGTGCCAGCAGGGAGGAGGAGGGCTACACCTTC.

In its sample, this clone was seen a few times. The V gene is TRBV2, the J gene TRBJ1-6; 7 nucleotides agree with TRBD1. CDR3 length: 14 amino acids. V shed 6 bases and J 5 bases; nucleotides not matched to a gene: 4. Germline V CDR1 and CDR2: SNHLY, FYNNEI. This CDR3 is CASSDRDHNSPLHF. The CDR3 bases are TGTGCCAGCAGCGACAGGGACCATAATTCACCCCTCCACTTT.